The next 26 T cell receptor beta chains were all read from a single sample in a study of persistence of HIV-infected CD4 T cells. The immunoSEQ assay was version 4, run in survey mode. Profiling relied on immunoSEQ multiplex PCR, and the TCRdb table lists in-frame clones only, not all of them. The table records just over 40,000 clones, around 78% of them present only once. For these receptors, no antigen is known. The stimulus was an HIV-1 Gag 15-mer peptide pool, roughly 1 ug/peptide/mL. Memory cells lacking CD40L and CD69 with high CD45RO were sorted. The sequenced sample was CD4+ T cells sorted from PBMCs after approximately 19-hour stimulation, obtained from a patient who received antiretroviral therapy. The receptors were gathered from an adult man with HIV who was CMV-seropositive.

The genes are TRBV6-2 or TRBV6-3 and TRBJ1-2, with TRBD1 as a possible D gene (6 bases). Germline lookup yields CDR1 MNHEY and CDR2 SVGEGT. The CDR3 is made up of 13 amino acids. Trimming stripped 4 bases from V and 5 bases from J, with 11 bases between. CDR3 loop: CASSLQGGYGYTF. The DNA of the CDR3 is TGTGCCAGCAGTTTACAGGGAGGGTATGGCTACACCTTC.

The CDR3 region is CASFGYRTEAFF. The CDR3 region has the DNA TGTGCCAGCTTCGGGTACAGGACTGAAGCTTTCTTT. The V gene is TRBV18, the J gene TRBJ1-1, with D tentatively TRBD1 (5 bases). The CDR3 totals 12 residues. V dropped 7 bases and J dropped 5 bases, with 11 bases sitting between them. The V gene's germline CDR1 is KGHSH and CDR2 LQKENI. Full variable domain (rest looked up from reference TRBV18 and TRBJ1-1): NAGVMQNPRHLVRRRGQEARLRCSPMKGHSHVYWYRQLPEEGLKFMVYLQKENIIDESGMPKERFSAEFPKEGPSILRIQQVVRGDSAAYFCASFGYRTEAFFGQGTRLTVV.

The rearrangement joins TRBV5-4 to TRBJ1-2, with D unresolved. Germline CDR1 SGHNT, CDR2 YYREEE (reference sequence). This CDR3 is built from 14 residues. The V end lost 0 bases, the J end lost 6 bases, and 12 bases lay between the germline ends. The CDR3 region has the DNA TGTGCCAGCAGCTTGGGGAGGGCAAGGGATGGCTACACCTTC. This sequence encodes CASSLGRARDGYTF.

The rearrangement uses TRBV15 and TRBJ1-5; D not certain. The germline V and J ends were trimmed by 3 bases and 9 bases, with 15 bases remaining between them. The V gene's germline CDR1 is LNHNV and CDR2 YYDKDF (reference sequence). CDR3 length: 14 amino acids. CDR3: CATSSADRSLPQHF. DNA of the CDR3: TGTGCCACCAGCAGTGCGGACCGAAGCCTGCCCCAGCATTTT.

The chain recombines TRBV14 with TRBJ1-1; weak D call: TRBD1 (6 bases). The germline V and J ends were trimmed by 4 bases and 5 bases, with 14 bases remaining between them. Germline values: CDR1 SGHDN, CDR2 FVKESK. The CDR3 contains 14 residues. Here the CDR3 reads CASSPGQIMTEAFF. CDR3 sequence (DNA): TGTGCCAGCAGCCCCGGACAGATTATGACTGAAGCTTTCTTT.

The chain employs TRBV25-1 and TRBJ1-4; weak D call: TRBD1 (6 bases). CDR1 MGHDK and CDR2 SYGVNS come from the germline V gene. The CDR3 has 15 amino acids. The V gene lost 1 base and the J gene lost 7 bases, with 13 bases spanning the gap. CDR3 coding DNA: TGTGCCAGCAGTGAATCGGGCAGGGGAGTTGAAAAACTGTTTTTT. Protein sequence: CASSESGRGVEKLFF.

Here the CDR3 reads CAWSVSEQEKLFF. The CDR3 DNA follows: TGTGCCTGGAGTGTTTCAGAGCAGGAAAAACTGTTTTTT. The chain carries TRBV30 and TRBJ1-4; D not resolved. This CDR3 has 13 residues. V shed 0 bases and J shed 8 bases, with 10 bases lying between them. Germline loops: CDR1 GTSNPN, CDR2 SVGIG (reference sequence).

The V and J genes are TRBV2 and TRBJ2-2; D not resolved. Trimming removed 3 bases at V and 1 base at J, with 3 bases between. This CDR3 comprises 13 residues. Germline V lookup: CDR1 SNHLY, CDR2 FYNNEI. The CDR3 DNA is TGTGCCAGCAGTGATTGGAACACCGGGGAGCTGTTTTTT. As protein: CASSDWNTGELFF.

V is TRBV9 and J is TRBJ2-2; D gene uncertain. This CDR3 region has 14 residues. V was trimmed by 4 bases and J by 0 bases, leaving 7 bases between them. Per germline, CDR1 SGDLS and CDR2 YYNGEE. In DNA, the CDR3 is TGTGCCAGCAGCCCCCGTACGAACACCGGGGAGCTGTTTTTT. Its translation is CASSPRTNTGELFF.

The V call is TRBV12-3 or TRBV12-4, the J call TRBJ1-6; perhaps TRBD1 as D (5 bases). CDR3 length: 13 amino acids. The V end lost 3 bases, the J end lost 9 bases, and 9 bases lay between the germline ends. The CDR3 spells CASSLVGGSPLHF. The CDR3 region has the DNA TGTGCCAGCAGTTTGGTCGGGGGTTCACCCCTCCACTTT.

The CDR3 spells CSAAHTEAFF. DNA of the CDR3: TGCAGCGCTGCCCATACTGAAGCTTTCTTT. This chain connects TRBV29-1 to TRBJ1-1; D not resolved. Germline V lookup: CDR1 SQVTM, CDR2 ANQGSEA. The length of the CDR3 is 10 residues. Trimming shortened V by 7 bases and J by 5 bases, and 8 bases separated the two germline ends.

V usage is TRBV30 and J usage is TRBJ1-1, with TRBD1 matching over 7 bases. The junction had 13 bases not matched to a gene; V was cut back by 3 bases and J by 0 bases. This CDR3 has 17 amino acids. Germline V gives CDR1 GTSNPN, CDR2 SVGIG (reference sequence). CDR3 sequence: CAWRLQGRVSMNTEAFF. The CDR3 nucleotides are TGTGCCTGGAGACTACAGGGGAGGGTCTCGATGAACACTGAAGCTTTCTTT.

This clone has more than one count but fewer than ten. CDR3 sequence: CSVAGTVLQFF. CDR3 DNA: TGCAGCGTTGCCGGGACGGTCCTGCAGTTCTTC. The chain couples TRBV29-1 to TRBJ2-1; D is tentatively TRBD1 or TRBD2 (5 bases each). Between the trimmed V and J ends, which lost 4 bases and 12 bases, there was a span of 13 bases. The V gene's germline CDR1 is SQVTM and CDR2 ANQGSEA. CDR3 length: 11 amino acids.

As for this clone: One junction end disagrees with the germline gene, perhaps due to a read error. J is TRBJ1-2 and V is TRBV20-1, with no clear D. In germline, CDR1 is DFQATT, CDR2 SNEGSKA (reference sequence). The CDR3 spans 8 residues. The CDR3 loop is CSARDPVF. The CDR3 nucleotides are TGCAGTGCTAGAGATCCAGTCTTC.

The CDR3 DNA sequence: TGTGCCTGGAGTTCGGGACAGGGGGCGGTCGGCTACACCTTC. This translates into CAWSSGQGAVGYTF. V and J are TRBV30 and TRBJ1-2, with TRBD1 matching 12 bases. There are 14 residues in the CDR3. V lost 2 bases, J lost 8 bases, and 6 bases stayed unmatched. Germline V CDR1 and CDR2: GTSNPN, SVGIG (reference sequence).

This clone was recorded a few times. V and J are TRBV27 and TRBJ2-1, with D possibly TRBD2 on 5 matching bases. This CDR3 is 13 amino acids long. The germline V gene has CDR1 MNHEY and CDR2 SMNVEV (reference sequence). V was cut by 5 bases and J by 10 bases, with 15 bases left in between. CDR3 sequence (DNA): TGTGCCAGCAGTGGACGGACCCGAGGGGAGCAGTTCTTC. This encodes CASSGRTRGEQFF.

The rearrangement links TRBV7-9 to TRBJ2-1, with 7 bases that match TRBD2. The CDR3 runs 16 residues. Trimming cost V 5 bases and J 1 base; bases outside gene matches: 8. Germline CDR1 SEHNR, CDR2 FQNEAQ (reference sequence). This CDR3 is CASSPLKLASYNEQFF. CDR3 DNA: TGTGCCAGCAGCCCCCTTAAACTAGCGTCCTACAATGAGCAGTTCTTC.

This clone was recorded a few times. J is TRBJ2-2 and V is TRBV14, with 10 nucleotides matching TRBD2. The germline V gene encodes CDR1 SGHDN and CDR2 FVKESK. V lost 4 bases, J lost 5 bases, and 10 bases stayed unmatched. The CDR3 runs 17 residues. CDR3 coding DNA: TGTGCCAGCAGCCCTAGAACTAGCGGGATGGGGACCGGGGAGCTGTTTTTT. Its translation: CASSPRTSGMGTGELFF.

The CDR3 nucleotides read TGCGCCAGCAGTGAGGGGGCGGGGGGCAGGAATGAGCAGTTCTTC. Its protein is CASSEGAGGRNEQFF. The chain uses TRBV10-2 and TRBJ2-1, with 8 nucleotides matching TRBD2. The CDR3 is 15 amino acids. Germline V gene data show CDR1 as WSHSY and CDR2 as SAAADI. The V and J ends lost 2 bases and 7 bases, in that order; junction bases with no gene match: 7.

The chain joins TRBV7-2 to TRBJ2-7, with D maybe TRBD2 (6 bases). The CDR3 has 15 amino acids. The V end lost 0 bases, the J end lost 3 bases, and 12 bases lay between the germline ends. Looked up from germline, CDR1 is SGHTA and CDR2 is FQGNSA. CDR3 protein: CASSLALGLLYEQYF. In nucleotides, the CDR3 is TGTGCCAGCAGCTTAGCGCTGGGACTTCTCTACGAGCAGTACTTC.

The chain joins TRBV27 to TRBJ2-7; 9 bases are a match to TRBD2. The CDR3 contains 13 residues. V lost 8 bases and J lost 4; bases outside the gene matches: 6. The germline CDR1 and CDR2 sequences are MNHEY and SMNVEV (reference sequence). In DNA, the CDR3 is TGTGCCAGCCGCGGGACTAGCCCTTACGAGCAGTACTTC. This codes for CASRGTSPYEQYF.

The chain joins TRBV3-1 (or the pseudogene TRBV3-2) to TRBJ1-3; TRBD1 is a possible D gene (5 bases). The germline V gene encodes CDR1 LGHDT and CDR2 YNNKEL (reference sequence). This CDR3 has 15 amino acids. The ends were cut back, 3 bases at V and 0 bases at J, with 9 bases in the middle. In DNA, the CDR3 is TGTGCCAGCAGCCAGACAGAGAGCTCTGGAAACACCATATATTTT. Translation gives CASSQTESSGNTIYF.

The CDR3 here is CASSQSGPSRGAPLHF. As DNA, the CDR3 is TGTGCCAGCAGCCAGTCCGGGCCCAGTCGGGGTGCACCCCTCCACTTT. The chain is built from TRBV3-1 (or the pseudogene TRBV3-2) and TRBJ1-6, with D hard to call. This CDR3 comprises 16 residues. CDR1 is LGHDT and CDR2 is YNNKEL in the germline V gene (reference sequence). V was pared by 3 bases and J by 11 bases, with 20 bases between.

The gene calls are TRBV19 and TRBJ1-6; possible D gene TRBD1, 6 bases. Trimming shortened V by 5 bases and J by 8 bases, and 13 bases separated the two germline ends. The CDR3 consists of 14 residues. Germline lookup yields CDR1 LNHDA and CDR2 SQIVND (reference sequence). CDR3 nucleotide sequence: TGTGCCAGTAGTGCAGAACAGGGATATTCACCCCTCCACTTT. Translated: CASSAEQGYSPLHF.

The genes are TRBV7-9 and TRBJ1-1; 9 nucleotides match TRBD1. The J segment lost 4 bases and the V segment lost 5 bases, leaving 8 bases of the junction unmatched. CDR3 length: 15 amino acids. Germline assignment: CDR1 SEHNR and CDR2 FQNEAQ (reference sequence). The CDR3 sequence is CASSNGGTGFTEAFF. The CDR3 nucleotides read TGTGCCAGCAGCAATGGCGGGACAGGGTTCACTGAAGCTTTCTTT.

This chain uses TRBV29-1 with TRBJ2-1; tentative D call: TRBD2 (6 bases). Trimming shortened V by 6 bases and J by 4 bases, and 16 bases separated the two germline ends. Looked up from germline, CDR1 is SQVTM and CDR2 is ANQGSEA. CDR3 length: 14 amino acids. This CDR3 is CSVGTGSGYNEQFF. In DNA, the CDR3 is TGCAGCGTCGGGACGGGTAGCGGATACAATGAGCAGTTCTTC.